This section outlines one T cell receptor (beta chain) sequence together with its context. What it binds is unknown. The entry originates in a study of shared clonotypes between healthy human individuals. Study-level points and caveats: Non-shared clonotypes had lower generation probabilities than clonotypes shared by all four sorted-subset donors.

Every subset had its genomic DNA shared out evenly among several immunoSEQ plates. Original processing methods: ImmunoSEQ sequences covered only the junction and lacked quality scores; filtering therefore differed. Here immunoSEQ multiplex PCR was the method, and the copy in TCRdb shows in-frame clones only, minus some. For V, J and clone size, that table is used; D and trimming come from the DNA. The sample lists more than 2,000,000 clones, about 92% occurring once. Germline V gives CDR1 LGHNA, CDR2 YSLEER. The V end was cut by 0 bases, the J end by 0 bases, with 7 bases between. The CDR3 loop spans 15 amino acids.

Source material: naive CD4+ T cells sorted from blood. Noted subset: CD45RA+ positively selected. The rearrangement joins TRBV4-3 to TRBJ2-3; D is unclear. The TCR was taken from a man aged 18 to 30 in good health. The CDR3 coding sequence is TGCGCCAGCAGCCAAGATCTAGTTAGCACAGATACGCAGTATTTT. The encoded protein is CASSQDLVSTDTQYF.